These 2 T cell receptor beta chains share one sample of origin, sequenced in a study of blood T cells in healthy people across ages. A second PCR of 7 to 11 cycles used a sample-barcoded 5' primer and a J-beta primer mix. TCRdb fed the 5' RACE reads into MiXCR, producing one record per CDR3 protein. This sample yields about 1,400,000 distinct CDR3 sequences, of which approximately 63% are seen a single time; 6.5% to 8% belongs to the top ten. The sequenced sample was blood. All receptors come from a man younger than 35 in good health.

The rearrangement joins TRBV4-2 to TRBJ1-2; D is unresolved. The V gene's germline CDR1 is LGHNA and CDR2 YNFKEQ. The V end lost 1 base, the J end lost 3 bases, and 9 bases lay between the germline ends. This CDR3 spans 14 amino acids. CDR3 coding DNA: TGTGCCAGCAGCCAAGGCTTGGGATACTATGGCTACACCTTC. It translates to CASSQGLGYYGYTF.

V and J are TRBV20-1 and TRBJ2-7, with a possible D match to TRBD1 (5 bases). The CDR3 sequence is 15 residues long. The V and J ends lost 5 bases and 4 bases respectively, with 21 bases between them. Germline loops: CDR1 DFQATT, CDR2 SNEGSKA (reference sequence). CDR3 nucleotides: TGCAGTGCTGGAGCGTTAGACAGATGGACGTACGAGCAGTACTTC. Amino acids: CSAGALDRWTYEQYF.